This is a list of T cell receptor beta chains from one sample in a study of ipilimumab plus nivolumab after autologous stem cell transplantation. The assay was immunoSEQ multiplex PCR, and TCRdb's table has in-frame clones only and misses some. The table lists about 16,000 clones, 81% of them singletons. The input for sequencing was PBMCs, taken in a trial of ipilimumab plus nivolumab as post-transplant consolidation. Every receptor here comes from a male donor with diffuse large B-cell lymphoma. The CDR3 runs from the conserved cysteine through the conserved F or W. The D gene is left open where the match is weak. Clone size is shown for a subset of rows, as once, few, many or a class of expanded clone.

cdr3_nt | cdr3_aa | d_call | j_call | clone_size | v_call
TGCGCCAGCGGACCGAGCTCCTATAATTCACCCCTCCACTTT | CASGPSSYNSPLHF | . | TRBJ1-6 | once | TRBV10-2
TGTGCCAGCTCACCACTCGGACAGACCCTTAGCAATCAGCCCCAGCATTTT | CASSPLGQTLSNQPQHF | . | TRBJ1-5 | few | TRBV18
TGTGCCAGCAGTTTAGACAGGGTAGGGTACGAGCAGTACTTC | CASSLDRVGYEQYF | TRBD1 | TRBJ2-7 | . | TRBV27
TGTGCCAGCAGCATCAGGGGTCTTACTGAAGCTTTCTTT | CASSIRGLTEAFF | . | TRBJ1-1 | few | TRBV11-2
TGTGCCAGTAGTATTCCCCCACTGAACACTGAAGCTTTCTTT | CASSIPPLNTEAFF | . | TRBJ1-1 | . | TRBV19
TGTGCCAGCAGTGACCTAGTGACTGAGCGATTCAATGAGCAGTTCTTC | CASSDLVTERFNEQFF | . | TRBJ2-1 | few | TRBV6-4
TGTGCCAGCAGTTACCTCGACAGGGGGAACTACGAGCAGTACTTC | CASSYLDRGNYEQYF | TRBD1 | TRBJ2-7 | . | TRBV6-5
TGTGCCAGCAGCCTACTAGGACAGTCTGCAGATACGCAGTATTTT | CASSLLGQSADTQYF | . | TRBJ2-3 | . | TRBV7-3
TGTGCCAGCGGGAGGAGCAATCAGCCCCAGCATTTT | CASGRSNQPQHF | . | TRBJ1-5 | few | TRBV27
TGCGCCAGCAGCTTGGAAGGGCTTGGCTACACCTTC | CASSLEGLGYTF | . | TRBJ1-2 | . | TRBV5-1
TGTGCCAGCAGCTTCGACAACACCTACGAGCAGTACTTC | CASSFDNTYEQYF | . | TRBJ2-7 | . | TRBV5-6
TGTGCCAGTAGTATAAGTAAATGGCGGGAGGAGCAGTACTTC | CASSISKWREEQYF | TRBD2 | TRBJ2-7 | . | TRBV19
TGTGCCAGCAGCTTAGCTGCAGGGGGGCATAGCAATCAGCCCCAGCATTTT | CASSLAAGGHSNQPQHF | TRBD1 | TRBJ1-5 | . | TRBV7-2
TGTGCCAGCAACCAGGGGGGGAACACTGAAGCTTTCTTT | CASNQGGNTEAFF | TRBD1 | TRBJ1-1 | . | TRBV11-2
TGTGCCAGCAGTTACGGGGATGGAGCTTCACCCCTCCACTTT | CASSYGDGASPLHF | . | TRBJ1-6 | . | TRBV6-5
TGTGCCAGCAGCCCCCTGCAGGGGAGGAATGAGCAGTTCTTC | CASSPLQGRNEQFF | . | TRBJ2-1 | . | TRBV5-6
TGCGCCAGCAGCGTAAGGACTAGCGGGGACGGGGAGCTGTTTTTT | CASSVRTSGDGELFF | TRBD2 | TRBJ2-2 | . | TRBV5-1
TGTGCCAGCTCACCACCGGCAGGGCTGGACACTGAAGCTTTCTTT | CASSPPAGLDTEAFF | . | TRBJ1-1 | . | TRBV18
TGTGCCAGCAGAGCCACCGGGACAGCCTACTATGGCTACACCTTC | CASRATGTAYYGYTF | TRBD1 | TRBJ1-2 | . | TRBV6-5
TGCGCCAGCAGCCAAAACCTCGGGGGCCTGATGAACACTGAAGCTTTCTTT | CASSQNLGGLMNTEAFF | . | TRBJ1-1 | once | TRBV4-1
TGTGCCAGCAGCGACTCCGGGCCTGAAGCTTTCTTT | CASSDSGPEAFF | . | TRBJ1-1 | . | TRBV7-6
TGTGCCAGCAAACGCCGACCCGACAGGACCGGGGAGCTGTTTTTT | CASKRRPDRTGELFF | . | TRBJ2-2 | . | TRBV6-5
TGTGCCAGCAGCGCCCCCGGCCAGGTCTATGGCTACACCTTC | CASSAPGQVYGYTF | . | TRBJ1-2 | . | TRBV11-2
TGTGCCAGCAGCCCAGGAACAGACGGGGAGCTGTTTTTT | CASSPGTDGELFF | . | TRBJ2-2 | . | TRBV4-2
TGCGCCAGCAGCCTACCGGCCTACAATGAGCAGTTCTTC | CASSLPAYNEQFF | . | TRBJ2-1 | . | TRBV4-3
TGTGCCAGTAGCCTGGGATTCAACAATGAGCAGTTCTTC | CASSLGFNNEQFF | . | TRBJ2-1 | . | TRBV19
TGTGCCAGCAGCTTAGCGGGGGGTAGTACCTACGAGCAGTACTTC | CASSLAGGSTYEQYF | . | TRBJ2-7 | . | TRBV7-2
TGTGCCAGAAGCTCCCGTGGGGTCGGACAGGCCAATCAGCCCCAGCATTTT | CARSSRGVGQANQPQHF | . | TRBJ1-5 | . | TRBV7-5
TGTGCCAGCAGTTTCCTCGACAGGGTTCAGGAGACCCAGTACTTC | CASSFLDRVQETQYF | TRBD1 | TRBJ2-5 | once | TRBV27
TGTGCCAGCTCGGACAGTCGACAAAACACCATATATTTT | CASSDSRQNTIYF | . | TRBJ1-3 | . | TRBV10-3
TGTGCCAGCAGCTTTCAGGGGGCGCAGCCAATTGAGCTCGGTGGCTACACCTTC | CASSFQGAQPIELGGYTF | TRBD1 | TRBJ1-2 | large | TRBV7-3
TGTGCCAGCATTGAGACGGGGGCAAACACAGATACGCAGTATTTT | CASIETGANTDTQYF | . | TRBJ2-3 | . | TRBV6-1
TGTGCCTGGAGTAACCTGGGCAATCAGCCCCAGCATTTT | CAWSNLGNQPQHF | . | TRBJ1-5 | few | TRBV30
TGTGCCAGCAGCTGGGGACAGGTTACATATGGCTACACCTTC | CASSWGQVTYGYTF | TRBD1 | TRBJ1-2 | . | TRBV7-9
TGTGCCAGCAGAGGGCAGGAGGGCTACACCTTC | CASRGQEGYTF | . | TRBJ1-2 | once | TRBV6-4
TGTGCCAGCAGCCAAGACATAAGGCGGGGGTCCTACAATGAGCAGTTCTTC | CASSQDIRRGSYNEQFF | TRBD2 | TRBJ2-1 | . | TRBV4-2
TGTGCCAGCAGCTTGGGACTTCAGCTATACGAGCAGTACTTC | CASSLGLQLYEQYF | . | TRBJ2-7 | . | TRBV13
TGCGCCAGCAGCTTGTCGCAGACCAACACCGGGGAGCTGTTTTTT | CASSLSQTNTGELFF | . | TRBJ2-2 | . | TRBV5-1
TGTGCCAGCTCAAACGGACCGGGGTTGTTGTTCACTGAAGCTTTCTTT | CASSNGPGLLFTEAFF | . | TRBJ1-1 | . | TRBV18
TGCGCCAGCAGCCAAGATATAATGGCAGGGGATCAGCCCCAGCATTTT | CASSQDIMAGDQPQHF | . | TRBJ1-5 | . | TRBV4-3
TGCAGCGTTTGGAGGTTTGGGGACACGGGGTTTGTGTGGGGTATGTTCTTC | CSVWRFGDTGFVWGMFF | . | TRBJ2-1 | . | TRBV29-1
TGTGCCAGCAGCCCCCGGACAGGGGAGGCCACCGGGGAGCTGTTTTTT | CASSPRTGEATGELFF | TRBD1 | TRBJ2-2 | . | TRBV7-2
TGCGCCAGCAGCTTGGAAAGGGGCCGGAGCACTGAAGCTTTCTTT | CASSLERGRSTEAFF | . | TRBJ1-1 | . | TRBV5-1
TGTGCCAGCTCAAAAGACAGTTCCGCGAACACCGGGGAGCTGTTTTTT | CASSKDSSANTGELFF | . | TRBJ2-2 | . | TRBV18
TGTGCCAGCAATGCGGGGGACACCGGGGAGCTGTTTTTT | CASNAGDTGELFF | TRBD2 | TRBJ2-2 | . | TRBV27